This T cell receptor beta chain was observed in a study of cytomegalovirus exposure and HLA in healthy donors. Measured with immunoSEQ multiplex PCR; TCRdb has only the in-frame clones, and not every one. The data contain 150,000 to 200,000 clones, roughly 90% of them seen just once; the ten biggest clones take up around 3.8%. Trimming cost V 8 bases and J 3 bases; bases outside gene matches: 9. Per the germline V gene, CDR1 is GTSNPN and CDR2 is SVGIG (reference sequence). This CDR3 is built from 13 residues. This clone came up a few times. Sequencing was performed on PBMCs. The rearrangement links TRBV30 to TRBJ1-1; TRBD1 aligns across 7 bases. The TCR sequence derives from a man younger than 35 in good health and CMV-seropositive. The CDR3 region is CATARQGDTEAFF. The DNA of the CDR3 is TGTGCCACAGCAAGACAGGGAGACACTGAAGCTTTCTTT.